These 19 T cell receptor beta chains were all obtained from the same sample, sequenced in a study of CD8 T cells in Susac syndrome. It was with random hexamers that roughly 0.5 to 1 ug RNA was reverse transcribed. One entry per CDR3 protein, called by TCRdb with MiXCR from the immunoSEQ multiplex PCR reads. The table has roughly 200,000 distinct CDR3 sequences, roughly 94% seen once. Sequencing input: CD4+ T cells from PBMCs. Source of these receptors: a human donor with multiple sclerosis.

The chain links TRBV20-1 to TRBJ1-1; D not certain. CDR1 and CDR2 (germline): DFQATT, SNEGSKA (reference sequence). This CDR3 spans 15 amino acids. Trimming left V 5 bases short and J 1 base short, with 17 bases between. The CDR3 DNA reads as TGCAGTGCTCCTTCCTTCGTGGGAAGGAACACTGAAGCTTTCTTT. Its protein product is CSAPSFVGRNTEAFF.

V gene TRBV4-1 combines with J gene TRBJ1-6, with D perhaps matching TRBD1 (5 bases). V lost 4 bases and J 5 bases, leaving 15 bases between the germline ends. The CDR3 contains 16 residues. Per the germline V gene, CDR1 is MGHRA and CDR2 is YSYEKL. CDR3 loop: CASSRDGKTDNSPLHF. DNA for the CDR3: TGCGCCAGCAGCCGGGACGGCAAAACGGATAATTCACCCCTCCACTTT.

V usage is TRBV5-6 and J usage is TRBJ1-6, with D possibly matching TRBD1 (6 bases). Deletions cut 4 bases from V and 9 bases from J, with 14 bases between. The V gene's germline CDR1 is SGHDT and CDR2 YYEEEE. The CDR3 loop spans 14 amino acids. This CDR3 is CASSPGPRGSPLHF. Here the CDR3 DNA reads TGTGCCAGCAGCCCAGGTCCCAGGGGTTCACCCCTCCACTTT. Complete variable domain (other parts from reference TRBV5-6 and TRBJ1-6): DAGVTQSPTHLIKTRGQQVTLRCSPKSGHDTVSWYQQALGQGPQFIFQYYEEEERQRGNFPDRFSGHQFPNYSSELNVNALLLGDSALYLCASSPGPRGSPLHFGNGTRLTVT.

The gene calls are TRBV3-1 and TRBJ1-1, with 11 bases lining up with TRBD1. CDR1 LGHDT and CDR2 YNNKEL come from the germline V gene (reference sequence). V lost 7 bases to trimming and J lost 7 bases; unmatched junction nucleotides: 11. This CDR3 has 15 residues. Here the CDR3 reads CASTRGDRGAGEAFF. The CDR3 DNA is TGTGCCAGCACCAGAGGGGACAGGGGGGCCGGTGAAGCTTTCTTT.

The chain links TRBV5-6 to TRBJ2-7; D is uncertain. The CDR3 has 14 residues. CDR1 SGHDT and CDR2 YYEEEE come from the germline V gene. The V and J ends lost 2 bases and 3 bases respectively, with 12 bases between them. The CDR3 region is CASSLGPRYYEQYF. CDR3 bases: TGTGCCAGCAGCTTAGGACCGCGTTACTACGAGCAGTACTTC.

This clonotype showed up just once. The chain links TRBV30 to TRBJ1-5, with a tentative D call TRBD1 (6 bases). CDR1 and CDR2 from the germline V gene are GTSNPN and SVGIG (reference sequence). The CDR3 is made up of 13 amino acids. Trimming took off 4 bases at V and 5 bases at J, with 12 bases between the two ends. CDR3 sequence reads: CAWTEGDHQPQHF. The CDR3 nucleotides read TGTGCCTGGACCGAGGGGGACCATCAGCCCCAGCATTTT.

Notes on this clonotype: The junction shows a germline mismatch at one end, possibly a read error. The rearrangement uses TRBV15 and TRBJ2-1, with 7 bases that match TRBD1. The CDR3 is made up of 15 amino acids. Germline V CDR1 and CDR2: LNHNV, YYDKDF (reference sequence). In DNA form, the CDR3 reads TGTGCCACCAGCAGAGGACAGGGTCCCTACAATAAGCAGTTCTTC. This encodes CATSRGQGPYNKQFF.

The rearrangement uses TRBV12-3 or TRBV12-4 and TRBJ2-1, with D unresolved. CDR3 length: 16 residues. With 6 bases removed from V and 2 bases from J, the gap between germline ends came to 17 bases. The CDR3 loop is CASSPPKILTYNEQFF. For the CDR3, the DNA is TGTGCCAGCAGCCCACCCAAGATTCTAACCTACAATGAGCAGTTCTTC.

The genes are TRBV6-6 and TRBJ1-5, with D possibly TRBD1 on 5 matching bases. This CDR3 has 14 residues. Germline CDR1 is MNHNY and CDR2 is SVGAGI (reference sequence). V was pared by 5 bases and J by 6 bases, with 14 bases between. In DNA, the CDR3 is TGTGCCAGCAGTGCCGGGACGAATGGTCAGCCCCAGCATTTT. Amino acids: CASSAGTNGQPQHF.

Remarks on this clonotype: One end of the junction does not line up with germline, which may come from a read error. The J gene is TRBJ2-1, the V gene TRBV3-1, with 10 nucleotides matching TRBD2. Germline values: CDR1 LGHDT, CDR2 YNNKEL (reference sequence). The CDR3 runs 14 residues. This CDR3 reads CASRQRGGYNEQFF. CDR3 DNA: TGTGCCAGCCGCCAGCGGGGGGGATACAATGAGCAGTTCTTC.

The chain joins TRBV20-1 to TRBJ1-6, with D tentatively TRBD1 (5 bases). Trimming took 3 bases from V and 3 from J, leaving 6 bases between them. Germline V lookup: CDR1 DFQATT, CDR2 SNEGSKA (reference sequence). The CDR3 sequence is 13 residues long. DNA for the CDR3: TGCAGTGCTAGGACAGTCTATAATTCACCCCTCCACTTT. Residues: CSARTVYNSPLHF.

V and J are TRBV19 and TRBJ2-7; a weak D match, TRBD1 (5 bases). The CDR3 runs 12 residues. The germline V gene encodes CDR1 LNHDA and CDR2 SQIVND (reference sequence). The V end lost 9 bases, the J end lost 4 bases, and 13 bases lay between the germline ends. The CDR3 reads CASRQGLYEQYF. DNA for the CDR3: TGTGCCAGCCGTCAGGGTCTTTACGAGCAGTACTTC.

CDR3 DNA sequence: TGTGCCAGCAGCCAAGAAACCTACAGGGTTGGTGGCTACACCTTC. It specifies CASSQETYRVGGYTF. The chain links TRBV4-2 to TRBJ1-2; maybe TRBD1 (6 bases). Germline V gene sequence: CDR1 LGHNA, CDR2 YNFKEQ. Between the trimmed V and J ends, which lost 0 bases and 7 bases, there was a span of 15 bases. The CDR3 loop spans 15 amino acids.

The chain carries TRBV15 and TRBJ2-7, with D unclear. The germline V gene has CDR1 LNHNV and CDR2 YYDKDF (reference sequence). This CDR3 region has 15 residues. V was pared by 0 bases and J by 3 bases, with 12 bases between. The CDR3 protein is CATSRDLDGIYEQYF. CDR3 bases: TGTGCCACCAGCAGAGATCTCGACGGAATCTACGAGCAGTACTTC.

The CDR3 loop reads CASSQYQGADYGYTF. Here the CDR3 DNA reads TGCGCCAGCAGTCAATATCAGGGGGCGGACTATGGCTACACCTTC. V gene TRBV23-1 combines with J gene TRBJ1-2; 8 nucleotides agree with TRBD1. TRBV23-1 is placed among ORFs of uncertain function. CDR3 size: 15 residues. The junction had 4 bases not matched to a gene; V was cut back by 1 base and J by 3 bases.

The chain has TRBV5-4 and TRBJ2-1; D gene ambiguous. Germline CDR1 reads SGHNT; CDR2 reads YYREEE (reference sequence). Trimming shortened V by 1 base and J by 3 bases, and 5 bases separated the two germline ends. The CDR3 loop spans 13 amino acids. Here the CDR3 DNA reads TGTGCCAGCAGCTTGAAAGACTACAATGAGCAGTTCTTC. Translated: CASSLKDYNEQFF.

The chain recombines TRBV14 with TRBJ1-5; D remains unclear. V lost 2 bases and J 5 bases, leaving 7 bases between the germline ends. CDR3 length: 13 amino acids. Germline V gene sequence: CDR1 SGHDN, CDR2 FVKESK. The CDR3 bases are TGTGCCAGCAGCCAATCCCAGGATCAGCCCCAGCATTTT. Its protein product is CASSQSQDQPQHF.

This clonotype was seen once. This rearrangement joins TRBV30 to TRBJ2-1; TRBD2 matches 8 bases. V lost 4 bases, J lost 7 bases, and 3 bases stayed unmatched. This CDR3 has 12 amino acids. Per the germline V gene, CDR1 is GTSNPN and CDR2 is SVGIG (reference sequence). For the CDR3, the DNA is TGTGCCTGGAATCCGGGAGGGAATGAGCAGTTCTTC. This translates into CAWNPGGNEQFF.

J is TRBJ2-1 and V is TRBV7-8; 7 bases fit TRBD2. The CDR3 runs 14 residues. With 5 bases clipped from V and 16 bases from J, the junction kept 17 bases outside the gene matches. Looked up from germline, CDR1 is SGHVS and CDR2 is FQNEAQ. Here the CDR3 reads CASSPRGMGGSPFF. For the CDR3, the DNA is TGTGCCAGCAGCCCGCGGGGGATGGGGGGTAGCCCATTCTTC.